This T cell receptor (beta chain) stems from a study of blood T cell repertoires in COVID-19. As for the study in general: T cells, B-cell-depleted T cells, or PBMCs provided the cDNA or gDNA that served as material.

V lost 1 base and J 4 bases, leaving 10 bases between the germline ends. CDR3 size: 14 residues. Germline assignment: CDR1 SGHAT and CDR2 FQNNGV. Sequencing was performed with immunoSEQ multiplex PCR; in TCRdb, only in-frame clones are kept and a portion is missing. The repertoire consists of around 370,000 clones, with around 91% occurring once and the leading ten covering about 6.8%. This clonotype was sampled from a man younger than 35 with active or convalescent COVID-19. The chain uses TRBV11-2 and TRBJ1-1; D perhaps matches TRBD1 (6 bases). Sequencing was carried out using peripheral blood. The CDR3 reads CASSLVSRGTEAFF. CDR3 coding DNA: TGTGCCAGCAGCTTAGTGTCCAGGGGCACTGAAGCTTTCTTT.